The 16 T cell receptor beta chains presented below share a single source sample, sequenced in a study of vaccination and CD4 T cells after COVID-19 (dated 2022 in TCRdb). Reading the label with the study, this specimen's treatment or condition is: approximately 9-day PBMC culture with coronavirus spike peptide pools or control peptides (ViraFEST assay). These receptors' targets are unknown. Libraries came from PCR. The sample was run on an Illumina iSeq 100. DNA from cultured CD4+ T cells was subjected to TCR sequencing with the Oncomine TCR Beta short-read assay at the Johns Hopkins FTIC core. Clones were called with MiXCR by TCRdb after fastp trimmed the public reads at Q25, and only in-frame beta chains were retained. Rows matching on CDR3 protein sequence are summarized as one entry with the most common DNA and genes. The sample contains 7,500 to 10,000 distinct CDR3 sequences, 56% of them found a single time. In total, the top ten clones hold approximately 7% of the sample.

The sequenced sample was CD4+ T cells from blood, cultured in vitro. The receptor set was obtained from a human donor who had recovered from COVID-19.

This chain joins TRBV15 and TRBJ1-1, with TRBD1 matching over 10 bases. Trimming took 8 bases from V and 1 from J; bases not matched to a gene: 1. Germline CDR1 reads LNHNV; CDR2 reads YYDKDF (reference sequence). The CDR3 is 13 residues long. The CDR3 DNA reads TGTGCCACCGGGGACAGGGGGAACACTGAAGCTTTCTTT. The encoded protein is CATGDRGNTEAFF. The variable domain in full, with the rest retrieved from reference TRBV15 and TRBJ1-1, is DAMVIQNPRYQVTQFGKPVTLSCSQTLNHNVMYWYQQKSSQAPKLLFHYYDKDFNNEADTPDNFQSRRPNTSFCFLDIRSPGLGDTAMYLCATGDRGNTEAFFGQGTRLTVV.

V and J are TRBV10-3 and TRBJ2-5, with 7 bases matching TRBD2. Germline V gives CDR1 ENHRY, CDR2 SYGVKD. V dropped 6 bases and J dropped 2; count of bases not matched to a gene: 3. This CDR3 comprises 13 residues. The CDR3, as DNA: TGTGCCATCAGAGGGACTACTCAAGAGACCCAGTACTTC. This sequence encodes CAIRGTTQETQYF.

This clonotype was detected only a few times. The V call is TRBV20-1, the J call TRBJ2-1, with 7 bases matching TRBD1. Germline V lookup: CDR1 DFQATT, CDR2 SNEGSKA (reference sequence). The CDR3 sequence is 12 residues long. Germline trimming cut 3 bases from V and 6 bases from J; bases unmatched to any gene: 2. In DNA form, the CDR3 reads TGCAGTGCTAGTCGACAGGGCAATGAGCAGTTCTTC. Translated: CSASRQGNEQFF.

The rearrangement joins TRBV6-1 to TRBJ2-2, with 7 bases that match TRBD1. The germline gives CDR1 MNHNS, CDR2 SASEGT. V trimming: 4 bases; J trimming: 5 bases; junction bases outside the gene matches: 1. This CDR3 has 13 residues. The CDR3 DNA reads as TGTGCCAGCAGTGCACAGGGGACCGGGGAGCTGTTTTTT. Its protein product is CASSAQGTGELFF.

In DNA form, the CDR3 reads TGTGCCAGCAGCCAAATAGCCAACTATGGCTACACCTTC. Amino acids: CASSQIANYGYTF. The chain uses TRBV2 and TRBJ1-2; no clear D. The V gene lost 6 bases and the J gene lost 2 bases, with 10 bases spanning the gap. This CDR3 region has 13 residues. Germline values: CDR1 SNHLY, CDR2 FYNNEI.

The CDR3, as DNA: TGTGCCAGCAGCCCCGATGCGGGGGCGCGAAATCAGCCCCAGCATTTT. Protein product: CASSPDAGARNQPQHF. The rearrangement uses TRBV7-8 and TRBJ1-5; possible D gene TRBD1, 6 bases. V was pared by 5 bases and J by 4 bases, with 18 bases between. Germline-derived CDR1 and CDR2 are SGHVS and FQNEAQ. The CDR3 runs 16 residues.

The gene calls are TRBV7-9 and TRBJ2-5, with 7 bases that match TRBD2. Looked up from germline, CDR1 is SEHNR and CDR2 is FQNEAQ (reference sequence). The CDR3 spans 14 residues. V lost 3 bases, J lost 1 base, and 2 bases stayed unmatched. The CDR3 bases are TGTGCCAGCAGCTTCAGCGGGGCCCAAGAGACCCAGTACTTC. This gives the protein CASSFSGAQETQYF.

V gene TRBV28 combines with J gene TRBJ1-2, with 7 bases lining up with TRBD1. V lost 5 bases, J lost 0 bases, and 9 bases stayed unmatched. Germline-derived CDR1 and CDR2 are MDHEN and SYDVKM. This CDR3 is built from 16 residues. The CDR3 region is CASSRPIGGSNYGYTF. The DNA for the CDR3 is TGTGCCAGCAGTCGTCCCATAGGGGGCTCTAACTATGGCTACACCTTC.

The CDR3 DNA follows: TGCAGTGGAGCTCGGACAGGACAAGAGACCCAGTACTTC. This sequence encodes CSGARTGQETQYF. The chain has TRBV20-1 and TRBJ2-5; TRBD1 matches at 7 bases. Trimming took 7 bases from V and 2 from J; bases not matched to a gene: 7. The CDR3 covers 13 residues. From germline, CDR1 is DFQATT and CDR2 SNEGSKA (reference sequence).

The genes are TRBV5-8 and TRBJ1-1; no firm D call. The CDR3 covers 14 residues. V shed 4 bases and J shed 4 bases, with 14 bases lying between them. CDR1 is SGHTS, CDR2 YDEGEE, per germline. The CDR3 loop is CASSHLISGTEAFF. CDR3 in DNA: TGTGCCAGCAGCCACCTCATTAGTGGCACTGAAGCTTTCTTT.

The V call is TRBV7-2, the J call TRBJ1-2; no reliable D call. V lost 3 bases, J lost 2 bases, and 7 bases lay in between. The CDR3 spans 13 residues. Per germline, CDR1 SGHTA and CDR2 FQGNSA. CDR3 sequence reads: CASSLALNYGYTF. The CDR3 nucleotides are TGTGCCAGCAGCTTGGCCTTGAACTATGGCTACACCTTC. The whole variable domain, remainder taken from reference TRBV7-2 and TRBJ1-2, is GAGVSQSPSNKVTEKGKDVELRCDPISGHTALYWYRQSLGQGLEFLIYFQGNSAPDKSGLPSDRFSAERTGGSVSTLTIQRTQQEDSAVYLCASSLALNYGYTFGSGTRLTVV.

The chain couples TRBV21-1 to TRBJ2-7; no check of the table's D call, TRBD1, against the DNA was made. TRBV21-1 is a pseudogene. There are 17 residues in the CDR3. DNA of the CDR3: TGTGCCAGCAGCAAATTGAAGGTCGACAGGGGGTCCTACGAGCAGTACTTC. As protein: CASSKLKVDRGSYEQYF.

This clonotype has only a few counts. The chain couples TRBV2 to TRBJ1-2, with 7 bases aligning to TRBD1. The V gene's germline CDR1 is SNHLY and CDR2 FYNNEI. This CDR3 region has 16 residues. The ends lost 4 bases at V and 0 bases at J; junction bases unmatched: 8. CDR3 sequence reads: CASSVIGGGTNYGYTF. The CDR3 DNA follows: TGTGCCAGCAGTGTTATAGGGGGCGGCACTAACTATGGCTACACCTTC.

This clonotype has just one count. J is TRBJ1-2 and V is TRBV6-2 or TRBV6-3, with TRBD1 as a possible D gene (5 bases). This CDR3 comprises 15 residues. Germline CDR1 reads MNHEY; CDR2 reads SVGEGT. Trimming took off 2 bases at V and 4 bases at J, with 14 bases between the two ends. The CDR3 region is CASSYDSGLTYGYTF. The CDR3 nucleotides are TGTGCCAGCAGTTACGACAGCGGCCTTACCTATGGCTACACCTTC.

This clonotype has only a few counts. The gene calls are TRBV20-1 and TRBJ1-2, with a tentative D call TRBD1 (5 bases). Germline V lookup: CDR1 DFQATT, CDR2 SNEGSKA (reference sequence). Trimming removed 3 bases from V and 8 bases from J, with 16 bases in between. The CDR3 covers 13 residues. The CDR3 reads CSASSGTLGGYTF. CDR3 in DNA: TGCAGTGCTAGCTCCGGGACCCTTGGAGGCTACACCTTC.

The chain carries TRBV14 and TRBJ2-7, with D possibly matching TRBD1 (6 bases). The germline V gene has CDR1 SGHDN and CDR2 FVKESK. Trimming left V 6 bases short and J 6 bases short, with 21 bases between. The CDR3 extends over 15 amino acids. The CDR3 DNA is TGTGCCAGCAGTCTTCAGAACTTACAGGGACGCGAGCAGTACTTC. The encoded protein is CASSLQNLQGREQYF.